Listed here is a single T cell receptor (beta chain). Original analysis: Cell counts per sample came from amplifying reference gene primers. TCRdb's table, derived via immunoSEQ multiplex PCR, lists solely in-frame clones and lacks some. V and J calls and clone size are copied from that table; D and trimming were computed from the DNA. The sample has around 280,000 clones, around 85% seen once; the top ten hold approximately 2%. These data belong to a study of blood T cell repertoires in COVID-19. About the study: Specimens from acute and convalescent COVID-19 originated in the United States, Italy and Spain. Sources were T cells, B-cell-depleted T cells, or PBMCs; the material itself was cDNA or gDNA.

Germline-derived CDR1 and CDR2 are KGHSH and LQKENI. The CDR3 runs 16 residues. V lost 6 bases, J lost 1 base, and 8 bases stayed unmatched. Sequencing was carried out using peripheral blood. The chain couples TRBV18 to TRBJ2-3; 9 bases are a match to TRBD2. The sequence was obtained from a woman aged 30 to 39 who had recovered from COVID-19. CDR3 loop: CASSQSGGKRTDTQYF. The CDR3 DNA is TGTGCCAGCTCCCAAAGCGGGGGGAAACGCACAGATACGCAGTATTTT.